Below, one T cell receptor beta chain is given with its context. The source of the sample is a study of blood T cell repertoires in COVID-19. In the study overall: The United States, Italy and Spain provided the acute and convalescent COVID-19 samples. The analysed material was cDNA or gDNA that came from T cells, B-cell-depleted T cells, or PBMCs.

Methods used by the authors: Reference gene primer amplification yielded estimated nucleated cell counts. Libraries were prepared by immunoSEQ multiplex PCR; TCRdb keeps only in-frame clonotypes and omits some of them. V and J calls and clone size are those listed in that table; D and trimming were worked out from the DNA. Altogether about 270,000 clones are present, 87% being singletons, with the ten largest covering over 2%. The CDR3 is 12 amino acids. Germline CDR1 and CDR2: MNHNY and SVGAGI (reference sequence). With V trimmed by 6 bases and J by 3 bases, 0 bases remained unmatched. The sequenced material came from peripheral blood. The sequence was collected from a woman aged 45-65 years with acute or convalescent COVID-19. The J gene is TRBJ1-2, the V gene TRBV6-6; TRBD1 matches 8 bases. The CDR3 loop reads CASRQGDYGYTF. In DNA, the CDR3 is TGTGCCAGCAGACAGGGGGACTATGGCTACACCTTC.